These 17 T cell receptor beta chains share one sample of origin, sequenced in a study of identical twins. Each CDR3 protein gets one entry after TCRdb re-called the 5' RACE reads with MiXCR. The sample holds about 240,000 distinct CDR3 sequences, about 13% seen once. These same data were also listed under a study on yellow fever vaccine responses in identical twins.

Sequencing used memory (CD45RO+) T cells sorted from blood. These receptors all come from a woman aged 18-29 years in good health.

A few counts support this clonotype. The rearrangement joins TRBV3-1 to TRBJ1-1; no reliable D call. The CDR3 length is 11 residues. Between the trimmed V and J ends, which lost 2 bases and 8 bases, there was a span of 6 bases. The V gene's germline CDR1 is LGHDT and CDR2 YNNKEL (reference sequence). The chain's CDR3 is CASSQLGEAFF. CDR3 DNA: TGTGCCAGCAGCCAACTAGGCGAAGCTTTCTTT.

V usage is TRBV11-2 and J usage is TRBJ2-1, with 8 positions matching TRBD2. V lost 7 bases to trimming and J lost 4 bases; unmatched junction nucleotides: 9. This CDR3 spans 15 amino acids. The germline CDR1 and CDR2 sequences are SGHAT and FQNNGV. The CDR3 DNA reads as TGTGCCAGCAATATGGGGAGCGGGAGTTACAATGAGCAGTTCTTC. Translating gives CASNMGSGSYNEQFF.

This clonotype showed up just a few times. The chain has TRBV27 and TRBJ2-6, with D possibly TRBD2 on 5 matching bases. Germline loops: CDR1 MNHEY, CDR2 SMNVEV (reference sequence). The CDR3 length is 17 residues. V was trimmed by 6 bases and J by 0 bases, leaving 15 bases between them. The CDR3 DNA follows: TGTGCCAGCAGCACAATGGACTCCAACTCTGGGGCCAACGTCCTGACTTTC. Its translation is CASSTMDSNSGANVLTF.

This chain uses TRBV12-3 or TRBV12-4 with TRBJ2-6; the D gene is possibly TRBD2 (5 bases). V was shortened by 4 bases and J by 4 bases, with 8 bases between the two germline ends. The CDR3 is 14 residues long. CDR3 coding DNA: TGTGCCAGCAGTTCCGGGGAAGGGGCCAACGTCCTGACTTTC. It codes for CASSSGEGANVLTF.

V gene TRBV12-3 or TRBV12-4 combines with J gene TRBJ2-7; the match to TRBD1 covers 10 bases. The V and J ends lost 6 bases and 5 bases, in that order; junction bases with no gene match: 10. The CDR3 is 15 amino acids. CDR3 amino acids: CASRGTRQGAHEQYF. Here the CDR3 DNA reads TGTGCCAGCAGGGGGACACGACAGGGGGCCCACGAGCAGTACTTC.

This clonotype was counted only a few times. The chain joins TRBV29-1 to TRBJ2-2, with TRBD1 identical over 7 bases. This CDR3 is 14 amino acids long. The germline V gene encodes CDR1 SQVTM and CDR2 ANQGSEA. After removal of 5 bases from V and 1 base from J, the junction contained 4 bases not matched to a gene. The CDR3 here is CSVPGQRNTGELFF. The CDR3, as DNA: TGCAGCGTTCCGGGACAGCGGAACACCGGGGAGCTGTTTTTT.

This clonotype was seen only a few times. The chain joins TRBV3-1 to TRBJ2-7; D not certain. The V gene lost 4 bases and the J gene lost 7 bases, with 26 bases spanning the gap. The germline V gene has CDR1 LGHDT and CDR2 YNNKEL (reference sequence). The CDR3 consists of 17 residues. CDR3 in amino acids: CASSPDARFPPRGEQYF. DNA for the CDR3: TGTGCCAGCAGCCCCGACGCTAGGTTTCCCCCTCGTGGGGAGCAGTACTTC.

This clonotype was picked up many times. The J gene is TRBJ2-4, the V gene TRBV6-1, with D maybe TRBD2 (6 bases). Trimming shortened V by 4 bases and J by 6 bases, and 7 bases separated the two germline ends. The germline CDR1 and CDR2 sequences are MNHNS and SASEGT. The CDR3 spans 12 residues. The CDR3, as DNA: TGTGCCAGCAGTGGCGGGGTAAACATTCAGTACTTC. Its translation: CASSGGVNIQYF.

V usage is TRBV5-6 and J usage is TRBJ1-2, with a weak D call TRBD1 (5 bases). The length of the CDR3 is 13 residues. The germline V and J ends were trimmed by 5 bases and 8 bases, with 16 bases remaining between them. CDR1 SGHDT and CDR2 YYEEEE come from the germline V gene. The CDR3 nucleotides are TGTGCCAGCAGGTCCTGGGACGGCGGGGGCTACACCTTC. As protein: CASRSWDGGGYTF.

This clonotype has just a few counts. This chain joins TRBV9 and TRBJ2-1; the D gene is possibly TRBD1 (5 bases). V was trimmed by 0 bases and J by 2 bases, leaving 9 bases between them. The germline CDR1 and CDR2 sequences are SGDLS and YYNGEE. CDR3 size: 15 residues. This chain's CDR3 is CASSVAQDPYNEQFF. The DNA for the CDR3 is TGTGCCAGCAGCGTAGCACAGGACCCCTACAATGAGCAGTTCTTC.

This clonotype was detected a few times. This chain uses TRBV20-1 with TRBJ2-2, with no clear D. The ends were cut back, 0 bases at V and 1 base at J, with 3 bases in the middle. CDR1 and CDR2 (germline): DFQATT, SNEGSKA (reference sequence). The CDR3 sequence is 13 residues long. CDR3 sequence (DNA): TGCAGTGCTAGAGATGGGAACACCGGGGAGCTGTTTTTT. The encoded protein is CSARDGNTGELFF.

The rearrangement uses TRBV11-2 and TRBJ2-7; 11 bases are shared with TRBD2. CDR3 length: 15 residues. V gave up 6 bases and J gave up 4 bases; unmatched junction bases: 8. Germline CDR1 reads SGHAT; CDR2 reads FQNNGV. CDR3 in DNA: TGTGCCAGCAGTGAACTAGCGGGGGTTTTGTACGAGCAGTACTTC. Protein product: CASSELAGVLYEQYF.

This clonotype was observed at least ten times. V and J are TRBV10-3 and TRBJ2-3; 8 bases agree with TRBD2. V lost 6 bases to trimming and J lost 3 bases; unmatched junction nucleotides: 5. This CDR3 region has 14 residues. Per the germline V gene, CDR1 is ENHRY and CDR2 is SYGVKD. The DNA for the CDR3 is TGTGCCATCAGCCGGGGGGGGGCGACAGATACGCAGTATTTT. Protein: CAISRGGATDTQYF.

This clonotype appeared many times. The chain uses TRBV4-1 and TRBJ2-1, with TRBD1 as a possible D gene (5 bases). Per germline, CDR1 MGHRA and CDR2 YSYEKL. Trimming removed 0 bases at V and 10 bases at J, with 7 bases between. This CDR3 region has 12 residues. CDR3 nucleotide sequence: TGCGCCAGCAGCCAAGATAAGGGGGAGCAGTTCTTC. Translation: CASSQDKGEQFF.

This clonotype occurred a few times. The chain carries TRBV24-1 and TRBJ2-5; D call uncertain. Germline values: CDR1 KGHDR, CDR2 SFDVKD. The ends were cut back, 3 bases at V and 2 bases at J, with 12 bases in the middle. The CDR3 consists of 15 residues. CDR3 sequence (DNA): TGTGCCACCAGTGATCGGTCACAGAATCAAGAGACCCAGTACTTC. It yields the protein CATSDRSQNQETQYF.

The rearrangement links TRBV15 to TRBJ2-7; 7 nucleotides align to TRBD1. In germline, CDR1 is LNHNV, CDR2 YYDKDF (reference sequence). V dropped 4 bases and J dropped 2; count of bases not matched to a gene: 14. The CDR3 has 17 amino acids. The CDR3 DNA is TGTGCCACCAGCACTTTGAACCCGGGACAGATAACCTACGAGCAGTACTTC. It encodes CATSTLNPGQITYEQYF. Together with reference TRBV15 and TRBJ2-7, the CDR3 gives the full variable domain: DAMVIQNPRYQVTQFGKPVTLSCSQTLNHNVMYWYQQKSSQAPKLLFHYYDKDFNNEADTPDNFQSRRPNTSFCFLDIRSPGLGDTAMYLCATSTLNPGQITYEQYFGPGTRLTVT.

Only a few counts were recorded for this clonotype. The chain uses TRBV18 and TRBJ2-7; D gene ambiguous. Trimming took 5 bases from V and 2 from J, leaving 7 bases between them. From germline, CDR1 is KGHSH and CDR2 LQKENI. The CDR3 is made up of 12 amino acids. The CDR3 sequence: CASSSDTYEQYF. The CDR3 region has the DNA TGTGCCAGCTCATCAGATACCTACGAGCAGTACTTC.